This passage covers 2 T cell receptor beta chains from one sample sequenced in a study of blood T cell repertoires in COVID-19. Method: immunoSEQ multiplex PCR; TCRdb's copy keeps in-frame clones and lacks some. The sample yields about 250,000 clones, 90% seen once. Sequenced: peripheral blood. The source is a woman in her sixties or seventies with COVID-19, enrolled during active disease.

This CDR3 reads CASSPGLSGPDGYTF. The DNA of the CDR3 is TGTGCCAGCTCACCAGGGTTGAGCGGCCCCGATGGCTACACCTTC. This chain joins TRBV18 and TRBJ1-2; no clear D gene. This CDR3 is built from 15 residues. Looked up from germline, CDR1 is KGHSH and CDR2 is LQKENI. Trimming stripped 2 bases from V and 6 bases from J, with 16 bases between.

The genes are TRBV7-9 and TRBJ1-4; D is ambiguous. This CDR3 contains 14 residues. V was clipped by 3 bases and J by 8 bases, with 13 bases between them. Germline-derived CDR1 and CDR2 are SEHNR and FQNEAQ (reference sequence). CDR3 amino acids: CASSFPGRGEKLFF. CDR3 bases: TGTGCCAGCAGCTTTCCGGGCCGAGGGGAAAAACTGTTTTTT.